Presented here are 28 T cell receptor beta chains from one specimen sequenced in a study of T cells in localized non-small cell lung cancer. Measured with immunoSEQ multiplex PCR; TCRdb has only the in-frame clones, and not every one. The data hold 40,000 or so clones, with 79% observed a single time. The sample here was PBMCs, taken before any cancer treatment. All receptors come from a woman aged 35 to 70 with stage II squamous cell lung carcinoma.

The genes are TRBV29-1 and TRBJ2-5; TRBD1 matches 7 bases. This CDR3 region has 14 residues. Losses at the gene ends were 5 bases for V and 2 bases for J; bases not matched to a gene: 8. Germline-derived CDR1 and CDR2 are SQVTM and ANQGSEA. CDR3 in amino acids: CSVTGTASQETQYF. The CDR3 region has the DNA TGCAGCGTTACCGGGACAGCCTCTCAAGAGACCCAGTACTTC.

The genes are TRBV19 and TRBJ1-5; D remains ambiguous. This CDR3 spans 13 amino acids. Germline assignment: CDR1 LNHDA and CDR2 SQIVND (reference sequence). V dropped 5 bases and J dropped 4 bases, with 9 bases sitting between them. The CDR3 protein is CASSPDWNQPQHF. The CDR3 bases are TGTGCCAGTAGTCCGGACTGGAATCAGCCCCAGCATTTT.

This chain uses TRBV19 with TRBJ2-4; D is undetermined. There are 13 residues in the CDR3. Deletions cut 7 bases from V and 8 bases from J, with 15 bases between. CDR1 LNHDA and CDR2 SQIVND come from the germline V gene (reference sequence). The CDR3 DNA reads as TGTGCCAGTATGTCGAGCTCGGCTGACATTCAGTACTTC. This encodes CASMSSSADIQYF.

The chain recombines TRBV18 with TRBJ1-2, with 9 bases matching TRBD1. CDR1 and CDR2 from the germline V gene are KGHSH and LQKENI. This CDR3 is 16 amino acids long. V shed 4 bases and J 3 bases; nucleotides not matched to a gene: 9. CDR3 DNA: TGTGCCAGCTCACAAGCTAGGGACAGGGCTCACTATGGCTACACCTTC. Amino acid sequence: CASSQARDRAHYGYTF. Full variable domain (rest looked up from reference TRBV18 and TRBJ1-2): NAGVMQNPRHLVRRRGQEARLRCSPMKGHSHVYWYRQLPEEGLKFMVYLQKENIIDESGMPKERFSAEFPKEGPSILRIQQVVRGDSAAYFCASSQARDRAHYGYTFGSGTRLTVV.

This clone was observed a single time. The gene calls are TRBV11-2 and TRBJ2-1, with D possibly TRBD2 on 5 matching bases. With 5 bases removed from V and 9 bases from J, the gap between germline ends came to 14 bases. The CDR3 contains 13 residues. Germline V gene data show CDR1 as SGHAT and CDR2 as FQNNGV. Here the CDR3 reads CASSGRSEGEQFF. CDR3 sequence (DNA): TGTGCCAGCAGCGGTCGCTCTGAGGGTGAGCAGTTCTTC.

This clone was counted only a few times. This rearrangement joins TRBV11-1 to TRBJ2-4, with D possibly being TRBD2 (6 bases). This CDR3 is built from 16 residues. Germline V gene lookup returns CDR1 SGHAT and CDR2 FQDESV (reference sequence). V dropped 2 bases and J dropped 1 base, with 12 bases sitting between them. In DNA form, the CDR3 reads TGTGCCAGCAGCTTACGGGGGAAGGGGGCCAAAAACATTCAGTACTTC. Amino acids: CASSLRGKGAKNIQYF.

The chain joins TRBV11-2 to TRBJ2-1, with 7 bases lining up with TRBD2. Per germline, CDR1 SGHAT and CDR2 FQNNGV. Losses at the gene ends were 6 bases for V and 9 bases for J; bases not matched to a gene: 14. The CDR3 sequence is 15 residues long. DNA of the CDR3: TGTGCCAGCAGACCGGGACTACCCGGCTCGGGTGAGCAGTTCTTC. Translation gives CASRPGLPGSGEQFF. Full variable domain (remainder filled in from reference TRBV11-2 and TRBJ2-1): EAGVAQSPRYKIIEKRQSVAFWCNPISGHATLYWYQQILGQGPKLLIQFQNNGVVDDSQLPKDRFSAERLKGVDSTLKIQPAKLEDSAVYLCASRPGLPGSGEQFFGPGTRLTVL.

This clone was seen a handful of times. CDR3 in amino acids: CASSLMGSYEQYF. In nucleotides, the CDR3 is TGTGCCAGCAGTTTAATGGGGTCCTACGAGCAGTACTTC. J is TRBJ2-7 and V is TRBV28; D uncertain. This CDR3 region has 13 residues. The germline V gene has CDR1 MDHEN and CDR2 SYDVKM. V lost 2 bases and J lost 1, with 6 bases in between.

This chain connects TRBV15 to TRBJ1-1; 7 bases line up with TRBD1. V shed 9 bases, J shed 0 bases, and the junction held 1 base outside the gene matches. This CDR3 spans 12 amino acids. Germline V gene data show CDR1 as LNHNV and CDR2 as YYDKDF (reference sequence). In DNA form, the CDR3 reads TGTGCCACGGGACAGTTGAACACTGAAGCTTTCTTT. This translates into CATGQLNTEAFF.

The chain couples TRBV19 to TRBJ2-2; possible D gene TRBD2, 5 bases. This CDR3 is built from 19 residues. Looked up from germline, CDR1 is LNHDA and CDR2 is SQIVND (reference sequence). With 5 bases removed from V and 5 bases from J, the gap between germline ends came to 27 bases. CDR3 sequence reads: CASSPWPSGRVEKTGELFF. CDR3 sequence (DNA): TGTGCCAGTAGTCCCTGGCCGAGCGGCCGCGTTGAGAAGACCGGGGAGCTGTTTTTT. The variable domain in full, with the rest retrieved from reference TRBV19 and TRBJ2-2, is DGGITQSPKYLFRKEGQNVTLSCEQNLNHDAMYWYRQDPGQGLRLIYYSQIVNDFQKGDIAEGYSVSREKKESFPLTVTSAQKNPTAFYLCASSPWPSGRVEKTGELFFGEGSRLTVL.

The chain has TRBV29-1 and TRBJ2-5; D unresolved. The CDR3 covers 13 residues. V lost 7 bases, J lost 5 bases, and 17 bases lay in between. The germline V gene has CDR1 SQVTM and CDR2 ANQGSEA. The CDR3 region is CSANGPYGETQYF. CDR3 sequence (DNA): TGCAGCGCCAACGGACCCTACGGCGAGACCCAGTACTTC.

V gene TRBV28 combines with J gene TRBJ2-7, with 7 bases identical to TRBD1. The V and J ends lost 6 bases and 0 bases, in that order; junction bases with no gene match: 5. Per germline, CDR1 MDHEN and CDR2 SYDVKM. CDR3 size: 14 residues. DNA for the CDR3: TGTGCCAGCAGCTCCGGGACAGCCTCCTACGAGCAGTACTTC. It codes for CASSSGTASYEQYF. The full variable domain, rest sourced from reference TRBV28 and TRBJ2-7, is DVKVTQSSRYLVKRTGEKVFLECVQDMDHENMFWYRQDPGLGLRLIYFSYDVKMKEKGDIPEGYSVSREKKERFSLILESASTNQTSMYLCASSSGTASYEQYFGPGTRLTVT.

The gene calls are TRBV5-1 and TRBJ2-5, with 10 bases fitting TRBD1. This CDR3 spans 14 amino acids. J was trimmed by 3 bases and V by 3 bases; bases with no gene match: 2. Germline V gives CDR1 SGHRS, CDR2 YFSETQ. This CDR3 is CASSSGTGEETQYF. CDR3 nucleotide sequence: TGCGCCAGCAGCTCCGGGACAGGGGAAGAGACCCAGTACTTC.

The gene calls are TRBV4-3 and TRBJ2-1; 9 bases fit TRBD1. Germline CDR1 is LGHNA and CDR2 is YSLEER. CDR3 length equals 16 residues. V lost 4 bases to trimming and J lost 8 bases; unmatched junction nucleotides: 12. The CDR3 sequence is CASSPKIRTGDDEQFF. The CDR3 DNA reads as TGCGCCAGCAGCCCCAAGATCAGGACAGGGGACGATGAGCAGTTCTTC.

The J gene is TRBJ1-1, the V gene TRBV7-8; D is possibly TRBD1 (5 bases). This CDR3 comprises 13 residues. V was cut by 2 bases and J by 8 bases, with 12 bases left in between. Germline assignment: CDR1 SGHVS and CDR2 FQNEAQ. CDR3 sequence: CASSLMGVSEAFF. CDR3 DNA sequence: TGTGCCAGCAGCTTAATGGGGGTGAGCGAAGCTTTCTTT.

V and J are TRBV6-5 and TRBJ2-5; 8 bases match TRBD1. Per germline, CDR1 MNHEY and CDR2 SVGAGI. V shed 5 bases, J shed 3 bases, and the junction held 5 bases outside the gene matches. CDR3 length equals 14 residues. CDR3 nucleotides: TGTGCCAGCAGTCTTAGGACAGGGAAAGAGACCCAGTACTTC. As protein: CASSLRTGKETQYF.

J is TRBJ2-1 and V is TRBV9, with D unresolved. The CDR3 covers 15 residues. CDR1 and CDR2 from the germline V gene are SGDLS and YYNGEE. Trimming took off 4 bases at V and 2 bases at J, with 13 bases between the two ends. In DNA, the CDR3 is TGTGCCAGCAGCTTTGGAGCCCTCGCCTACAATGAGCAGTTCTTC. Its protein is CASSFGALAYNEQFF. Full variable domain (missing parts from reference TRBV9 and TRBJ2-1): DSGVTQTPKHLITATGQRVTLRCSPRSGDLSVYWYQQSLDQGLQFLIQYYNGEERAKGNILERFSAQQFPDLHSELNLSSLELGDSALYFCASSFGALAYNEQFFGPGTRLTVL.

The CDR3 here is CASSLGSQETQYF. The CDR3 nucleotides are TGCGCCAGCTCTCTAGGAAGTCAAGAGACCCAGTACTTC. This chain connects TRBV5-1 to TRBJ2-5; no reliable D call. Trimming stripped 7 bases from V and 2 bases from J, with 12 bases between. The CDR3 has 13 amino acids. The germline V gene encodes CDR1 SGHRS and CDR2 YFSETQ.

This chain joins TRBV19 and TRBJ2-1; 10 positions agree with TRBD2. After removal of 7 bases from V and 8 bases from J, the junction contained 8 bases not matched to a gene. CDR1 and CDR2 (germline): LNHDA, SQIVND (reference sequence). The CDR3 loop spans 14 amino acids. The CDR3 coding sequence is TGTGCCAGTATCCGGACTAGCGGAGGTGATGAGCAGTTCTTC. Protein: CASIRTSGGDEQFF.

This clone was detected a few times. The chain uses TRBV4-2 and TRBJ1-1; 9 bases map to TRBD1. V lost 7 bases and J lost 5; bases outside the gene matches: 8. CDR3 length: 14 residues. Per germline, CDR1 LGHNA and CDR2 YNFKEQ. The CDR3 DNA follows: TGTGCCAGCACATACACAGGGGGCGAAACTGAAGCTTTCTTT. Amino acids: CASTYTGGETEAFF.

The gene calls are TRBV7-9 and TRBJ2-7, with 12 bases matching TRBD2. From germline, CDR1 is SEHNR and CDR2 FQNEAQ (reference sequence). This CDR3 is built from 18 residues. J lost 5 bases, V lost 1 base, and 12 bases had no gene match. Here the CDR3 reads CASSLGRGRLAGVDEQYF. Written as DNA, the CDR3 is TGTGCCAGCAGCTTAGGCCGTGGGCGACTAGCGGGAGTGGACGAGCAGTACTTC.

This clone was found many times. The V and J genes are TRBV7-6 and TRBJ1-2; tentative D call: TRBD1 (6 bases). Germline V gene sequence: CDR1 SGHVS, CDR2 FNYEAQ. V gave up 1 base and J gave up 6 bases, with 9 bases separating them. The CDR3 length is 13 residues. The CDR3 here is CASSLGAGDGYTF. For the CDR3, the DNA is TGTGCCAGCAGCTTAGGGGCAGGGGATGGCTACACCTTC.

The rearrangement links TRBV2 to TRBJ2-7; tentative D call: TRBD1 (5 bases). V was clipped by 3 bases and J by 2 bases, with 11 bases between them. Germline V CDR1 and CDR2: SNHLY, FYNNEI. CDR3 length equals 14 residues. Here the CDR3 DNA reads TGTGCCAGCAGTGAGCAGGGCCAGGCCTACGAGCAGTACGTC. This codes for CASSEQGQAYEQYV.

This chain connects TRBV19 to TRBJ1-1; no firm D call. V lost 3 bases and J 0 bases, leaving 5 bases between the germline ends. CDR1 and CDR2 (germline): LNHDA, SQIVND (reference sequence). The CDR3 sequence is 13 residues long. The CDR3 protein is CASSITLNTEAFF. The CDR3 DNA sequence: TGTGCCAGTAGTATCACCTTGAACACTGAAGCTTTCTTT.

The chain joins TRBV2 to TRBJ2-3; D not resolved. The germline V and J ends were trimmed by 2 bases and 3 bases, with 0 bases remaining between them. The CDR3 covers 11 residues. CDR1 SNHLY and CDR2 FYNNEI come from the germline V gene. CDR3 region: CASSETDTQYF. As DNA, the CDR3 is TGTGCCAGCAGTGAAACAGATACGCAGTATTTT.

The V and J genes are TRBV28 and TRBJ2-2, with 7 bases fitting TRBD2. The CDR3 is 15 amino acids. Trimming at V came to 6 bases and at J to 7 bases, leaving 11 bases not matched to a gene. Germline-derived CDR1 and CDR2 are MDHEN and SYDVKM. For the CDR3, the DNA is TGTGCCAGCAGCACGAGTGGGGGGGGTGGCGGGGAGCTGTTTTTT. Protein sequence: CASSTSGGGGGELFF.

The chain carries TRBV28 and TRBJ2-7, with 10 bases that match TRBD1. From germline, CDR1 is MDHEN and CDR2 SYDVKM. This CDR3 is built from 15 residues. The ends lost 7 bases at V and 1 base at J; junction bases unmatched: 7. The CDR3 sequence is CASNLPGQGSYEQYF. CDR3 in DNA: TGTGCCAGCAACCTCCCGGGACAGGGGTCCTACGAGCAGTACTTC.

The chain uses TRBV7-9 and TRBJ2-5, with 15 bases matching TRBD2. V shed 4 bases and J 4 bases; nucleotides not matched to a gene: 1. This CDR3 contains 15 residues. Germline CDR1 reads SEHNR; CDR2 reads FQNEAQ (reference sequence). CDR3 loop: CASSSGLAGGETQYF. The DNA for the CDR3 is TGTGCCAGCAGCTCGGGACTAGCGGGGGGAGAGACCCAGTACTTC.